This T cell receptor (beta chain) was observed in a study of T-cell memory formation after mild COVID-19. Study-wide results and caveats: From day 15 to 85, contracting clones were balanced between CD4 and CD8, whereas later expanders leaned toward CD4+.

TCRdb reanalysed the 5' RACE reads using MiXCR and keeps one entry per CDR3 protein. The data show about 600,000 distinct CDR3 sequences, 20% to 25% seen once. Germline V gene data show CDR1 as SGHDT and CDR2 as YYEEEE. V lost 6 bases to trimming and J lost 6 bases; unmatched junction nucleotides: 4. This CDR3 is built from 13 residues. This clonotype was detected only a few times. Its antigen is undetermined. The V and J genes are TRBV5-6 and TRBJ2-1, with TRBD1 matching 9 bases. The TCR originated in an adult woman who had mild COVID-19 (a few samples of this study predate the infection). Cell type and time point are not known. Sequencing was performed on PBMCs or a T cell subset sorted from them (not recorded which). This CDR3 reads CASTPGQGNEQFF. CDR3 sequence (DNA): TGTGCCAGCACCCCGGGACAGGGCAATGAGCAGTTCTTC.